This T cell receptor (beta chain) was identified in a study of T cells in Graves' hyperthyroidism and ophthalmopathy. A remark on this clonotype: Its target is unknown.

What was amplified from RNA transcripts were TCR beta CDR3 regions. The TCR CDR3 first-round RT-PCR relied on the HTBI primer set. MiXCR was run by TCRdb on the multiplex PCR reads, yielding one entry per CDR3 protein. The sample lists approximately 480,000 distinct CDR3 sequences, under 25% seen once, with around 27% in the top ten. Per the germline V gene, CDR1 is SGHRS and CDR2 is YFSETQ. This CDR3 spans 15 amino acids. V was clipped by 3 bases and J by 7 bases, with 19 bases between them. Every diagnosis used clinical symptoms, serum thyroxine and TRAb, thyroid ultrasound and orbital computed tomography. The PBMCs were sourced from fresh peripheral blood (about 10 ml). Study outcomes and limitations: Ophthalmopathy was told apart from stable hyperthyroidism by a 13 V-J model.

The sequence came from a man aged 18-30 years with Graves' hyperthyroidism. What was sequenced was blood. J is TRBJ1-2 and V is TRBV5-1; D may be TRBD1 (6 bases). CDR3 loop: CASSYRDNGDGGYTF. CDR3 sequence (DNA): TGCGCCAGCAGCTACCGGGACAACGGCGATGGTGGCTACACCTTC.